The T cell receptor beta chain under discussion was sequenced for a study of cytomegalovirus exposure and HLA in healthy donors (dated by TCRdb to the late 2010s). About the study as a whole: In an earlier analysis of several hundred of the donors, approximately 260 Gb of sequence data and 100 million or so unique TCR beta sequences from roughly 190 million T cells were reported. An early release covering over 500 HLA-typed donors comprised roughly 300 gigabases of sequencing data and tens of millions of unique TCR sequences. A handful of DR-DQ haplotypes were handled as single units for association and clustering because linkage in the cohort was strong. Among the roughly 390 genotyped donors, around 81% belonged to the genetic ancestry cluster associated with self-reported Caucasian donors. Every repertoire in the discovery cohort had been generated on one and the same sequencing platform. Using immunosequencing, the study profiled T cell repertoires from 666 subjects and related those repertoires to cytomegalovirus serostatus. In addition to the first cohort of roughly 700 subjects, a separate validation cohort of approximately 130 different subjects was used. In the later analysis, no new phenotypic data were used to find candidate immune exposures; instead, reliance was placed on TCR beta sequences and their occurrence across donors. Donor age, sex, ethnicity and CMV serostatus were compiled alongside the repertoire data. To study patterns of TCR occurrence, a later analysis re-analyzed previously published TCR beta repertoires from under 750 donors and added high-resolution HLA genotyping. A later genetic analysis used genome-wide SNP genotypes for about 60% of the roughly 700 donors, treating that subset as a discovery cohort. Among roughly 370 genotyped donors of the cohort, an average of around 240,000 unique TCR beta nucleotide sequences were sequenced per donor, 15% to 20% of them non-productive. The number of donors typed differed by locus, with roughly 620-630 for A, B, C, DRB1 and DQB1, around 500 for DQA1, 606 for DPA1, and around 460 for DPB1. The study combined high-throughput TCR immunosequencing, statistical association of individual TCRs with disease status, and machine learning to predict cytomegalovirus infection status. The study was designed to test whether signatures of past pathogen exposure could be identified by cataloging public T cell receptors. Both class I and class II loci were covered by HLA typing, at four-digit resolution. An earlier analysis of several hundred of the donors used high-throughput TCR beta sequencing to judge whether each TCR beta V gene segment behaved as functional or pseudogenic. What the study reported, not specific to this receptor: In an earlier analysis of several hundred of the donors, most TCR beta V segments were observed in productive rearrangements about 90% or about 30% of the time, broadly matching IMGT annotations. According to a later analysis, parvovirus B19, influenza, CMV and Epstein-Barr virus appeared linked to several top co-occurrence clusters. Only TCR beta chains were sequenced in this cohort, and the absence of alpha or paired-chain data limited detectable features. The authors suggested that the approach could potentially be extended to other disease states and immunological phenotypes. Because counts were too low, fewer than 20 rarely observed V segments, including chromosome 9 orphons, were excluded from the earlier analysis of some 590 of the donors. A later genetic analysis reported fewer N-insertions in productive TCRs among donors in an Asian-associated ancestry cluster than the roughly 700-donor mean. Roughly uniform sequencing depth across donors was assumed in presence/absence analyses, although this assumption may not hold. In a later analysis, TCR association rates were found to vary across HLA loci, with the most associated TCRs seen for DRB1 alleles and the fewest for HLA-C alleles. In the study, some 180 TCR beta chains were listed as associated with cytomegalovirus. In a later analysis, HLA-associated TCR beta chains showed more clonal expansion and lower generation probabilities than non-associated chains that were equally common. The only immune exposure information available for the cohort was CMV serostatus. Most CMV-associated TCR beta chains appeared to be HLA-restricted in a later analysis, and the HLA associations seemed to be driven largely by CMV exposure. Because some donors lacked HLA typing at each locus, the association tests relied only on the typed subset. The 87-base-pair reads could not distinguish some IMGT-functional V segments, including TRBV6-2 and TRBV6-3, so those segments were excluded. An association between a missense DCLRE1C variant and V-gene and J-gene trimming of TCR beta chains was found in a later genetic analysis and replicated in an independent cohort. In a later analysis, 15,000 to 20,000 TCR beta sequences were associated with specific HLA alleles at a false discovery rate of 0.05. A further reported finding was that TCR beta sequences accurately predicted the HLA-A and HLA-B alleles for most subjects in the first cohort. Cytomegalovirus status was reported to be diagnosed by the classifier with high specificity and sensitivity in both the original and validation cohorts. Linkage disequilibrium might explain the correlated functional status among segregating V segments, but an unknown experimental factor could not be ruled out. A cluster of highly shared sequence variants was judged likely to be a technical artifact of the sequencing pipeline. In vitro tests confirmed that a few of the cytomegalovirus-associated TCR beta chains recognize cytomegalovirus antigens. Assigning TCR associations to individual alleles was difficult when HLA alleles, especially DR and DQ, strongly co-occurred. Across donors, most TCR sequences were observed very rarely, whereas some public TCRs were present in many individuals.

About this clone itself: The antigen it recognizes is unknown. Base-call qualities are not available, and no considerably larger clone is one nucleotide away.

Library preparation was by the immunoSEQ multiplex PCR assay. The multiplex PCR relied on a mix of 60 forward primers for TCR Vbeta segments and 13 reverse primers for TCR Jbeta segments. A multiplex PCR assay on genomic DNA amplified the CDR3 region of rearranged TCR beta genes. The amplified TCR beta libraries were sequenced on the Illumina HiSeq System as 87-base-pair reads. The original pipeline was this. A later analysis counted tens of millions of unique TCR beta chains across the 550 to 800 repertoires, and about 10 million of these chains were shared by at least two donors. Raw reads were error-corrected and collapsed into unique sequences by a nearest-neighbor algorithm in which closely related sequences were merged to remove PCR and sequencing errors. V, D and J gene segments were assigned by aligning CDR3 sequences to IMGT reference sequences. For a sequence to be retained, at least a six-nucleotide match to both a V gene segment and a J gene segment was required. Rearrangements were classified as productive when the CDR3 lacked stop codons and remained in frame with V and J, and all other rearrangements were classified as non-productive. CDR3 was defined by IMGT convention, running from the second conserved V-encoded cysteine to the conserved J-encoded phenylalanine. In an earlier analysis of around 640 of the donors, sequences lacking an unambiguous match to a single V gene segment were excluded. In an earlier analysis of approximately 590 of the donors, a V segment was called functional when productive rearrangements were above 56.7%, and segregating when the standard deviation between donors exceeded 5%. A statistical classification framework was built for diagnosing cytomegalovirus status from the catalog of TCR beta chain sequences. A later analysis assigned V and J genes by comparing TCR nucleotide sequences with IMGT/GENE-DB human TR gene sequences. Using the TCRdist pipeline, a later analysis assigned CDR3 sequences along with most-parsimonious VDJ recombination scenarios. In a later analysis, each TCR beta chain was defined by its CDR3 amino acid sequence together with its V-gene family, and reads lacking a unique V-gene family were excluded. In a later analysis, 550 to 650 highly shared, low-generation-probability nucleotide sequences were removed to address suspected cross-contamination and a sequencing artifact. For each public chain, a later analysis derived a clonal expansion index from normalized ranks of inferred template counts within each repertoire. In a later analysis, generation probabilities were computed with a VDJ recombination model fitted to out-of-frame rearrangements, and the resulting probabilities were checked against IGoR. In a later analysis, hypergeometric tests were used to score TCR-TCR, TCR-HLA and TCR-CMV co-occurrence, with a repertoire-size bias correction applied to TCR pairs. In a later analysis, false discovery rates were estimated by permuting HLA or CMV assignments 20 times. In a later analysis, co-occurring TCRs were grouped with DBSCAN, and TCRdist sequence similarity was added when clustering was performed within HLA-allele-positive subsets. For co-occurrence clustering, repertoires with fewer than 30,000 or more than 120,000 public chains were excluded, along with roughly five repertoires with anomalous nucleotide sharing. Not all clones reach the TCRdb copy of this immuneACCESS table, which keeps in-frame sequences only. Checked studies attribute under half of the gap to unresolved V genes and leave the rest unexplained. For V, J and clone size, that table is used; D and trimming come from the DNA. The sample table lists around 77,000 clones, approximately 80% of them with a count of one. Of the sample, approximately 3.7% falls within the top ten clones.

From cysteine to phenylalanine, the CDR3 is 13 amino acids long. Only CDR3 DNA is held: 39 bases, read in frame from base 1. Via the germline V gene, CDR1 is SGHTA and CDR2 FQGNSA. The cohort consisted of 650 to 850 healthy bone marrow donors. All cohort members were sampled while nominally healthy, although unrecorded immune exposures were likely present. The donor was CMV seronegative and belonged to the group of 350 or so seronegative cohort members. Every donor gave a peripheral blood sample, and the peripheral blood mononuclear cells from that sample were used for TCR beta sequencing. Genomic DNA was extracted from the blood cell samples with the Qiagen DNeasy Blood Extraction Kit.

The rearrangement combines TRBV7-2 with TRBJ2-5; 7 bases in the junction line up with TRBD1. TRBJ2-7 explains the end of the DNA better; the J call may be wrong. The specimen was PBMCs. This clonotype was sampled from a man aged 35 to 55 in good health and CMV-seronegative. The DNA reads TGTGCCAGCAGCCGGGACAGTTCCTACGAGCAGTACTTC. Translation gives CASSRDSSYEQYF.